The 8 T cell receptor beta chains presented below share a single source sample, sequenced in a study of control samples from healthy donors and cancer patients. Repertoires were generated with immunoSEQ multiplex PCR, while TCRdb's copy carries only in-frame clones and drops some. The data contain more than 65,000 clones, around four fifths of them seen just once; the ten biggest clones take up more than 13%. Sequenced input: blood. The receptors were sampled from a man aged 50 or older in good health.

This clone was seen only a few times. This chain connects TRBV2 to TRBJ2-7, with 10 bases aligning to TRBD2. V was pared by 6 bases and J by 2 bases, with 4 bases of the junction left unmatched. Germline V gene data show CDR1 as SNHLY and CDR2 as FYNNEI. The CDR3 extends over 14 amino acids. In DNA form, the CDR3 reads TGTGCCAGCAGGGGACTAGCGAAGGCCTACGAGCAGTACTTC. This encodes CASRGLAKAYEQYF.

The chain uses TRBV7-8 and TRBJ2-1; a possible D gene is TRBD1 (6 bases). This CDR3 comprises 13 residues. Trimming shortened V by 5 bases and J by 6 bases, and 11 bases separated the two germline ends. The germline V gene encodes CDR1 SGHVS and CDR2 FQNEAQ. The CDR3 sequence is CASSPQGSNEQFF. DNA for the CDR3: TGTGCCAGCAGCCCACAGGGAAGCAATGAGCAGTTCTTC.

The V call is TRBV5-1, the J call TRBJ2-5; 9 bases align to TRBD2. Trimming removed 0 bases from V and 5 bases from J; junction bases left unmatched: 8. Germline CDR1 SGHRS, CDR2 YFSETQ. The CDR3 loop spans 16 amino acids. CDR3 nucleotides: TGCGCCAGCAGCTTGGGACTAGCGGATCCTGGGGAGACCCAGTACTTC. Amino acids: CASSLGLADPGETQYF.

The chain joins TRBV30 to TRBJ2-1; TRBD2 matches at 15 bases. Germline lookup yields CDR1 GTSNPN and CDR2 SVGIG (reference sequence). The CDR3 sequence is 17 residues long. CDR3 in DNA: TGTGCTTTAGGGGGACTAGCGGGAGGTTACTCCTACAATGAGCAGTTCTTC. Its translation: CALGGLAGGYSYNEQFF.

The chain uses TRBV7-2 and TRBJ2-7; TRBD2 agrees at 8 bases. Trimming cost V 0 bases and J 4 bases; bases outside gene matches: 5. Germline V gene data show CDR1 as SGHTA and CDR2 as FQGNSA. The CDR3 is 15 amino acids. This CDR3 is CASSLAAGEIYEQYF. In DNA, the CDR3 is TGTGCCAGCAGCTTAGCAGCGGGAGAGATTTACGAGCAGTACTTC.

The DNA for the CDR3 is TGTGCTAGTGGTTTGGGGAGCGGAGACTACAATGAGCAGTTCTTC. It codes for CASGLGSGDYNEQFF. The rearrangement links TRBV12-5 to TRBJ2-1; possibly TRBD2 for D (5 bases). The V end lost 1 base, the J end lost 3 bases, and 10 bases lay between the germline ends. The CDR3 totals 15 residues. Germline loops: CDR1 LGHNT, CDR2 FRNRAP.

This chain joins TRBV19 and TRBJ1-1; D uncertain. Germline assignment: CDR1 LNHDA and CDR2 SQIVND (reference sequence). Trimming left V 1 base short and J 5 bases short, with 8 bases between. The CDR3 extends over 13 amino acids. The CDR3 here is CASSIGLGTEAFF. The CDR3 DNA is TGTGCCAGTAGTATAGGATTGGGTACTGAAGCTTTCTTT.

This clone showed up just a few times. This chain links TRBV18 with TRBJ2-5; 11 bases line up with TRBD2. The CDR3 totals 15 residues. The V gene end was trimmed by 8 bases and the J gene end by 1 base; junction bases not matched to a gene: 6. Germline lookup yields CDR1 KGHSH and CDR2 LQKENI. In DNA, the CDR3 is TGTGCCAGCACGACTAGCGGGACGACCCAAGAGACCCAGTACTTC. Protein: CASTTSGTTQETQYF. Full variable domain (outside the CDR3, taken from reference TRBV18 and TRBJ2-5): NAGVMQNPRHLVRRRGQEARLRCSPMKGHSHVYWYRQLPEEGLKFMVYLQKENIIDESGMPKERFSAEFPKEGPSILRIQQVVRGDSAAYFCASTTSGTTQETQYFGPGTRLLVL.